These 5 T cell receptor beta chains were all obtained from the same sample, sequenced in a study of graft-versus-host responses after intestinal transplantation. No cognate antigen is known for these TCRs. Profiled with immunoSEQ multiplex PCR; TCRdb holds only in-frame clones, not every one. Of about 100,000 clones listed, more than 75% are singletons. The specimen was unstimulated CD4+ T cells sorted from spleen or lymph node cells, collected before transplant. Receptor source: a human donor who was the organ donor for an intestinal transplant.

The gene calls are TRBV7-2 and TRBJ1-2; TRBD1 aligns across 7 bases. CDR3 length: 14 amino acids. The trim removed 1 base at V and 7 bases at J, leaving 6 bases unmatched. Germline loops: CDR1 SGHTA, CDR2 FQGNSA. CDR3 protein: CASSLEGALGGYTF. The CDR3 bases are TGTGCCAGCAGCTTAGAGGGGGCCTTGGGTGGCTACACCTTC.

The V and J genes are TRBV5-4 and TRBJ2-3; 10 bases are a match to TRBD1. The germline CDR1 and CDR2 sequences are SGHNT and YYREEE (reference sequence). The CDR3 length is 16 residues. The J segment lost 3 bases and the V segment lost 4 bases, leaving 8 bases of the junction unmatched. CDR3 amino acids: CASSTRTGGGTDTQYF. In DNA, the CDR3 is TGTGCCAGCAGCACCCGGACAGGGGGAGGAACAGATACGCAGTATTTT.

This chain joins TRBV21-1 and TRBJ1-2; no check of the table's D call, TRBD1, against the DNA was made. TRBV21-1 is recorded as a pseudogene. The CDR3 spans 16 residues. CDR3 residues: CASSKRRGRVNYGYTF. CDR3 nucleotides: TGTGCCAGCAGCAAAAGGAGGGGGCGAGTAAACTATGGCTACACCTTC.

V and J are TRBV4-2 and TRBJ2-3, with 11 bases matching TRBD2. Germline V lookup: CDR1 LGHNA, CDR2 YNFKEQ. Unmatched junction bases numbered 4, after V lost 1 base and J lost 4 bases. This CDR3 comprises 16 residues. The CDR3 is CASSQAPSGGPDTQYF. The CDR3 DNA reads as TGTGCCAGCAGCCAAGCCCCTAGCGGGGGGCCAGATACGCAGTATTTT.

The genes are TRBV7-7 and TRBJ2-5; the D gene is possibly TRBD2 (5 bases). The germline V gene encodes CDR1 SSHAT and CDR2 FNYEAQ (reference sequence). The germline V and J ends were trimmed by 1 base and 5 bases, with 11 bases remaining between them. This CDR3 region has 14 residues. The CDR3 DNA reads TGTGCCAGCAGCTTAGTGGGTCCGGGGGAGACCCAGTACTTC. It is translated as CASSLVGPGETQYF. The whole variable domain, remainder taken from reference TRBV7-7 and TRBJ2-5, is GAGVSQSPRYKVTKRGQDVTLRCDPISSHATLYWYQQALGQGPEFLTYFNYEAQPDKSGLPSDRFSAERPEGSISTLTIQRTEQRDSAMYRCASSLVGPGETQYFGPGTRLLVL.